The clone carrying this T cell receptor beta chain was seen only once. The investigators split CD4+ cells into a CD45RA+ naive subset and a CD45RA-negative memory subset. V lost 4 bases, J lost 1 base, and 11 bases lay in between. The CDR3 contains 15 residues. CDR1 is SGHTA and CDR2 is FQGNSA in the germline V gene. Method: immunoSEQ multiplex PCR; TCRdb's copy keeps in-frame clones and lacks some. The top ten hold 0.13% of the sample, which has about 2 million clones, around 95% seen once. This record comes from a study of shared clonotypes between healthy human individuals. The origin of this receptor is a man between 18 and 35 years old in good health. Sequencing was done on a sample of naive CD4+ T cells sorted from blood. As to subset: CD45RA+ positively selected. The rearrangement links TRBV7-2 to TRBJ1-5; the D gene is possibly TRBD1 (5 bases). The CDR3 sequence is CASSSDSLSNQPQHF. CDR3 nucleotides: TGTGCCAGCAGCTCCGACAGTCTGAGCAATCAGCCCCAGCATTTT.